What follows describes a single T cell receptor beta chain. As yet, its antigen is unknown. Trimming shortened V by 2 bases and J by 3 bases, and 10 bases separated the two germline ends. Germline CDR1 is DFQATT and CDR2 is SNEGSKA (reference sequence). CDR3 length: 13 amino acids. This sample stems from a study of blood T cells in healthy people across ages. General observations from the study: One million T cells yielded diversity estimates that were considered underestimates.

With a J-beta primer mix and a sample-barcoded 5' primer, a second PCR ran 7 to 11 cycles. TCRdb itself ran the 5' RACE reads through MiXCR, one entry per CDR3 protein. The profile shows over 750,000 distinct CDR3 sequences, about 25% of them singletons. A further study also used this sample, focusing on T cells of mothers and their children.

The specimen sequenced was blood. J is TRBJ2-5 and V is TRBV20-1, with a weak D call TRBD2 (5 bases). The clonotype was recovered from a boy aged 5 to 17 in good health. The CDR3 bases are TGCAGTGCTAGATACGGGGAGAAAGAGACCCAGTACTTC. Translation: CSARYGEKETQYF.